A selection of T cell receptor beta chains follows, all from one sample in a study of T cells in Graves' hyperthyroidism and ophthalmopathy. TCRdb recomputed calls from the multiplex PCR reads with MiXCR, one row per CDR3 protein. The profile shows around 620,000 distinct CDR3 sequences, more than 13% of them singletons. Sequencing was carried out using blood. These receptors came from a woman younger than 35 with Graves' ophthalmopathy. CDR3s include the opening cysteine and the closing phenylalanine or tryptophan. A D gene is named only where the DNA matches it firmly. Clone size is given for some rows only: seen once, a few or many times, or a class if the clone is expanded.

abundance,d_gene,v_gene,j_gene,CDR3aa,CDR3nt
many,-,TRBV2,TRBJ2-2,CASTQQPTGELFF,TGTGCCAGCACCCAGCAACCCACCGGGGAGCTGTTTTTT
many,TRBD2,TRBV7-9,TRBJ2-7,CASSSGTSAEQYF,TGTGCCAGCAGTTCCGGGACTAGCGCCGAGCAGTACTTC
many,-,TRBV2,TRBJ2-7,CASSEGATGGTNEVEQYF,TGTGCCAGCAGTGAAGGTGCCACCGGCGGGACCAACGAGGTAGAGCAGTACTTC
many,-,TRBV28,TRBJ1-2,CASNAQPGLNYGYTF,TGTGCCAGCAACGCCCAACCGGGACTTAACTATGGCTACACCTTC
many,TRBD1,TRBV7-9,TRBJ2-7,CASSSPGAGTGGVYEQYF,TGTGCCAGCAGCTCCCCCGGAGCTGGGACAGGGGGCGTATACGAGCAGTACTTC
many,-,TRBV7-2,TRBJ2-1,CASSSTRDPDYNEQFF,TGTGCCAGCAGCTCCACCCGGGACCCGGACTACAATGAGCAGTTCTTC
many,-,TRBV15,TRBJ2-7,CATSRERQLPYEQYF,TGTGCCACCAGCAGAGAGAGACAGCTACCCTACGAGCAGTACTTC
-,-,TRBV6-9,TRBJ1-1,CASSYLKVGAINTEAFF,TGTGCCAGCAGTTACTTGAAAGTGGGGGCCATAAACACTGAAGCTTTCTTT
many,-,TRBV6-1,TRBJ2-7,CASSEPGDGVYEQYF,TGTGCCAGCAGTGAACCTGGGGACGGTGTCTACGAGCAGTACTTC
many,-,TRBV12-3/TRBV12-4,TRBJ2-1,CASRKRGGSGQGSAGGRLDEQFF,TGTGCCAGCAGAAAAAGGGGTGGATCGGGACAGGGGTCTGCGGGGGGGCGTTTGGATGAGCAGTTCTTC
few,-,TRBV4-2,TRBJ2-2,CASSHPPSGELFF,TGTGCCAGCAGCCACCCCCCGTCCGGGGAGCTGTTTTTT
many,TRBD2,TRBV30,TRBJ2-3,CAWSVLSGASTDTQYF,TGTGCCTGGAGTGTACTTAGCGGGGCCTCCACAGATACGCAGTATTTT
few,-,TRBV15,TRBJ1-4,CATGVWRPGVEKLFF,TGTGCCACCGGAGTGTGGCGGCCCGGGGTAGAAAAACTGTTTTTT
-,-,TRBV14,TRBJ2-1,CASRSTDYPSYNEQFF,TGTGCCAGCAGGTCCACGGACTACCCTAGTTACAATGAGCAGTTCTTC
-,TRBD2,TRBV12-3/TRBV12-4,TRBJ2-5,CASSFRLAGDRETQYF,TGTGCCAGCAGTTTCCGACTAGCGGGAGATCGAGAGACCCAGTACTTC
many,-,TRBV20-1,TRBJ1-6,CSARDPEGGLTSPLHF,TGCAGTGCTAGAGACCCCGAAGGGGGGCTCACTTCACCCCTCCACTTT
many,-,TRBV2,TRBJ1-3,CASSEAGVTRNTIYF,TGTGCCAGCAGTGAAGCGGGGGTGACAAGAAACACCATATATTTT
-,TRBD2,TRBV6-4,TRBJ2-2,CASSYMAGGTNTGELFF,TGTGCCAGCAGCTATATGGCGGGAGGTACCAACACCGGGGAGCTGTTTTTT
many,TRBD2,TRBV12-3/TRBV12-4,TRBJ2-1,CASRVPGLAGTLSYNEQFF,TGTGCCAGCAGAGTACCGGGACTAGCGGGAACACTCTCCTACAATGAGCAGTTCTTC
many,TRBD1,TRBV6-1,TRBJ1-5,CASSGTGSNQPQHF,TGTGCCAGCTCCGGGACAGGGTCCAATCAGCCCCAGCATTTT
many,-,TRBV28,TRBJ1-3,CASSLGGIPGNTIYF,TGTGCCAGCAGTTTAGGAGGGATCCCTGGAAACACCATATATTTT
many,-,TRBV6-1,TRBJ1-1,CASSEAPGRNTEAFF,TGTGCCAGCAGTGAAGCGCCGGGGAGGAACACTGAAGCTTTCTTT
few,-,TRBV10-3,TRBJ1-3,CAVTWETGNTIYF,TGTGCCGTCACTTGGGAAACTGGAAACACCATATATTTT
-,TRBD2,TRBV4-1,TRBJ2-3,CASSQEGLAGDTQYF,TGCGCCAGCAGCCAAGAAGGACTAGCGGGAGATACGCAGTATTTT
many,-,TRBV12-3/TRBV12-4,TRBJ2-1,CASSSRGRAINNEQFF,TGTGCCAGCAGTTCCAGGGGCCGGGCCATCAACAATGAGCAGTTCTTC
-,-,TRBV10-3,TRBJ1-2,CAISDSGRVSEGYTF,TGTGCCATCAGTGATTCGGGCAGGGTTAGTGAAGGCTACACCTTC
many,-,TRBV10-3,TRBJ2-6,CAISPGANVLTF,TGTGCCATCAGTCCTGGGGCCAACGTCCTGACTTTC
many,-,TRBV7-2,TRBJ1-5,CASSLRGQGGNQPQHF,TGTGCCAGCAGCTTAAGAGGGCAGGGCGGCAATCAGCCCCAGCATTTT
many,TRBD2,TRBV28,TRBJ2-5,CASSLAGDGETQYF,TGTGCCAGCAGTCTAGCGGGAGATGGGGAGACCCAGTACTTC
-,TRBD1,TRBV24-1,TRBJ1-1,CATSDGQGARIEAFF,TGTGCCACCAGTGATGGACAGGGGGCTCGCATTGAAGCTTTCTTT
many,-,TRBV20-1,TRBJ2-7,CSARDNDEQYF,TGCAGTGCTAGAGATAACGACGAGCAGTACTTC
many,TRBD2,TRBV12-3/TRBV12-4,TRBJ2-1,CASSLSGANNEQFF,TGTGCCAGCAGTCTTAGCGGGGCCAACAATGAGCAGTTCTTC